This T cell receptor (beta chain) was obtained from a study of Tregs in tolerant kidney transplant recipients. Overall study findings and caveats: Tregs expanded with activated donor B cells seemed most donor-specific. The small number of patients limits these findings pending further validation.

CDR1 SGHTA and CDR2 FQGNSA come from the germline V gene. The CDR3 runs to 12 residues. Details on this clone: The antigen is unknown. The CDR3 is cut off 3 residues early in the read; its end comes from the germline J gene.

Produced via immunoSEQ multiplex PCR; TCRdb's table is partial and in-frame only. The table lists around 48,000 clones, with around 0.8% in the top ten. This chain uses TRBV7-2 with TRBJ1-1, with 7 positions matching TRBD1. The TCR originated in a human donor who received a combined kidney and bone marrow transplant. Source: CD4+ T cells from blood, taken before the transplant. Partial CDR3 DNA: TGTGCCAGCAGCTTAAGGGGGCTCGGA. Its translation: CASSLRGLG. The CDR3, in full, reads CASSLRGLGAFF.